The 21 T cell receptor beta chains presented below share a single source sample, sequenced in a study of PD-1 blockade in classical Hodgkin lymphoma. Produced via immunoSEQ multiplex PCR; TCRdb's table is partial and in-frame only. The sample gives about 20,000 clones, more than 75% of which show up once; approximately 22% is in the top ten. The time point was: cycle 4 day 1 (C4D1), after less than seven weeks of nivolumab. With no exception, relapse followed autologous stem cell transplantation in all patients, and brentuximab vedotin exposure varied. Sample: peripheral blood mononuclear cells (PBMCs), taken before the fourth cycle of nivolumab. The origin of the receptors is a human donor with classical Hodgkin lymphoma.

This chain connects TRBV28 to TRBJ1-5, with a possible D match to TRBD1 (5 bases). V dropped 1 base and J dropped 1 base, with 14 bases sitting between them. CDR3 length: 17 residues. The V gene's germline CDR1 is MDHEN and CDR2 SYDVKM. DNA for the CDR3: TGTGCCAGCAGTTTATTGGGGGGTAGAGGGAGCAATCAGCCCCAGCATTTT. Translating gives CASSLLGGRGSNQPQHF.

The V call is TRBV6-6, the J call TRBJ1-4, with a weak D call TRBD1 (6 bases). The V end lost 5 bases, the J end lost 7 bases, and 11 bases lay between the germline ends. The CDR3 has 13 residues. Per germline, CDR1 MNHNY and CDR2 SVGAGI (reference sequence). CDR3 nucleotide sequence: TGTGCCAGCAGTAACAGGGAACTTGAAAAACTGTTTTTT. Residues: CASSNRELEKLFF.

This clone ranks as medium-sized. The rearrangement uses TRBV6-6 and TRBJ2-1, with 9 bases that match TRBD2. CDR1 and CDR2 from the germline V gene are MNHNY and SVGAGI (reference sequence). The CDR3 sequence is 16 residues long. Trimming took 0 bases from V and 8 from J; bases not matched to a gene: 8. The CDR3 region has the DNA TGTGCCAGCAGTTACTCGGCGGCGGGGGGGCTGGATGAGCAGTTCTTC. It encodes CASSYSAAGGLDEQFF.

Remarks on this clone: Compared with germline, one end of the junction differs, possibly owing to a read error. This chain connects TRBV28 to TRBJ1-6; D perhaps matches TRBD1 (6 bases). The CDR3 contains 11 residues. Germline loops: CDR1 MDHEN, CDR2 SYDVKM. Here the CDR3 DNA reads TGTGCCAGCAGTTTGGGGGCACCCCCCCACTTT. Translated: CASSLGAPPHF.

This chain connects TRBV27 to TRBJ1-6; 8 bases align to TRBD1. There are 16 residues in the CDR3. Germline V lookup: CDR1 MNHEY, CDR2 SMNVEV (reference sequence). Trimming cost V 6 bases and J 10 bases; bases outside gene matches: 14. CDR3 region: CASRETTGVANSPLHF. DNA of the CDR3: TGTGCCAGCAGGGAGACGACAGGGGTTGCTAACTCACCCCTCCACTTT.

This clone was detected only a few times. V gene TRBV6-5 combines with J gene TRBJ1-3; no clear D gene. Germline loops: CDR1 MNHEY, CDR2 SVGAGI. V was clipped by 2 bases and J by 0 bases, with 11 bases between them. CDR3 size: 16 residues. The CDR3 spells CASSYDLGGSGNTIYF. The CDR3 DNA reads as TGTGCCAGCAGTTACGACCTAGGAGGCTCTGGAAACACCATATATTTT.

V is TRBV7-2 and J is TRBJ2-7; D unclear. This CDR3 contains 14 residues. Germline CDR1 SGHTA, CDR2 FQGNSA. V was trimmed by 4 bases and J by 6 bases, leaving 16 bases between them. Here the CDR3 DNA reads TGTGCCAGCAGCTGGACGCCCTCGTCGGGCGAGCAGTACGTC. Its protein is CASSWTPSSGEQYV.

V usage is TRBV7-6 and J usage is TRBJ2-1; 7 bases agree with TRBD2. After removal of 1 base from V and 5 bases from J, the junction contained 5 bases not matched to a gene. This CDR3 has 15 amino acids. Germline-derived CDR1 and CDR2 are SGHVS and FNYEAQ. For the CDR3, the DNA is TGTGCCAGCAGCTTAGAGGCAGGGAGGGACAATGAGCAGTTCTTC. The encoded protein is CASSLEAGRDNEQFF.

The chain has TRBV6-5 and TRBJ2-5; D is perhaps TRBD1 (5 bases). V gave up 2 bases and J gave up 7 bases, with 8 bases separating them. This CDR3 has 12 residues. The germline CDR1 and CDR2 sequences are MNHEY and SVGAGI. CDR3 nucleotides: TGTGCCAGCAGTTACCTCACAGGGACCCAGTACTTC. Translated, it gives CASSYLTGTQYF.

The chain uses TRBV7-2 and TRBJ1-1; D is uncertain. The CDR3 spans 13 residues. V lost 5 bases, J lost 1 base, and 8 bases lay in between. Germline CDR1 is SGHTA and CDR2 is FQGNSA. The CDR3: CASSPRANTEAFF. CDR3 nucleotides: TGTGCCAGCAGCCCCCGGGCGAACACTGAAGCTTTCTTT.

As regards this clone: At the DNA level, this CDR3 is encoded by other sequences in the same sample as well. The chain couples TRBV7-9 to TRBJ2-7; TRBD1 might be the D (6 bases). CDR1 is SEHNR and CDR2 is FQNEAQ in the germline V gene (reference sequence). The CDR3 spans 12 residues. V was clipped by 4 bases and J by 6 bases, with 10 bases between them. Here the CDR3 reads CASSSQGPEQYV. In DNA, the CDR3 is TGTGCCAGCAGCTCACAGGGACCCGAGCAGTACGTC.

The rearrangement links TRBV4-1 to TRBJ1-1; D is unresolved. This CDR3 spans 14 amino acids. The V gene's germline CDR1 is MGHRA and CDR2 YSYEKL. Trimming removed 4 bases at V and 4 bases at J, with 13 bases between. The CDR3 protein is CASSRPGSFTEAFF. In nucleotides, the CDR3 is TGCGCCAGCAGCCGCCCTGGGTCATTCACTGAAGCTTTCTTT.

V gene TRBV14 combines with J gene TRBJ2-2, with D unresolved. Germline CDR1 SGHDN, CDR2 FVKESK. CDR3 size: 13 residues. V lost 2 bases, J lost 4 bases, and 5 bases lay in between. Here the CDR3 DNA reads TGTGCCAGCAGCCAACTCCCCACCGGGGAGCTGTTTTTT. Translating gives CASSQLPTGELFF. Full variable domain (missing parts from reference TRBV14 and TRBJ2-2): EAGVTQFPSHSVIEKGQTVTLRCDPISGHDNLYWYRRVMGKEIKFLLHFVKESKQDESGMPNNRFLAERTGGTYSTLKVQPAELEDSGVYFCASSQLPTGELFFGEGSRLTVL.

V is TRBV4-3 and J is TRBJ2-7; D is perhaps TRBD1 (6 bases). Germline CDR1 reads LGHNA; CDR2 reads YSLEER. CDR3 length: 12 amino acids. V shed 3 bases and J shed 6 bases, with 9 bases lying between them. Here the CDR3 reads CASSQSRGEQYF. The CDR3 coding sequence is TGCGCCAGCAGCCAGAGCAGGGGCGAGCAGTACTTC.

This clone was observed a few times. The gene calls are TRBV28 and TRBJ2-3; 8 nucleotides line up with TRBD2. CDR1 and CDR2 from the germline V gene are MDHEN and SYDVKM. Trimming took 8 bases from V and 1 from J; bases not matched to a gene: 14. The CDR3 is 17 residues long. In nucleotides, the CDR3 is TGTGCCAGCGGTGGGGCTAGCGGGTTCATCGGCACAGATACGCAGTATTTT. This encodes CASGGASGFIGTDTQYF.

CDR3 coding DNA: TGCGCCAGCAGCCCGAGGGACAGCTCGTCACCCCTCCACTTT. Translating it yields CASSPRDSSSPLHF. This rearrangement joins TRBV5-1 to TRBJ1-6; 7 bases line up with TRBD1. This CDR3 comprises 14 residues. CDR1 and CDR2 from the germline V gene are SGHRS and YFSETQ. J lost 10 bases, V lost 4 bases, and 8 bases had no gene match.

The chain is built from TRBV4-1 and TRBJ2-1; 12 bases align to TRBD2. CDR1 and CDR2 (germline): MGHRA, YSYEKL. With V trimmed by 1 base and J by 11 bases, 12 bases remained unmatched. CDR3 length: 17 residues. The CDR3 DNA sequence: TGCGCCAGCAGCCAAGCTGAACTAGCGGGGGGAGGGGGTAAGCAGTTCTTC. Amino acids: CASSQAELAGGGGKQFF.

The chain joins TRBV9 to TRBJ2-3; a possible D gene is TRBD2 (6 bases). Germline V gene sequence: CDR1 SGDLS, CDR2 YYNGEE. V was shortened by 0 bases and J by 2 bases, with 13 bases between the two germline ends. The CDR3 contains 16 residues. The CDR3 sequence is CASSVEIWTNTDTQYF. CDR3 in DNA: TGTGCCAGCAGCGTAGAAATCTGGACTAACACAGATACGCAGTATTTT. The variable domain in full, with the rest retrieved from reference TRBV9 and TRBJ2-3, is DSGVTQTPKHLITATGQRVTLRCSPRSGDLSVYWYQQSLDQGLQFLIQYYNGEERAKGNILERFSAQQFPDLHSELNLSSLELGDSALYFCASSVEIWTNTDTQYFGPGTRLTVL.

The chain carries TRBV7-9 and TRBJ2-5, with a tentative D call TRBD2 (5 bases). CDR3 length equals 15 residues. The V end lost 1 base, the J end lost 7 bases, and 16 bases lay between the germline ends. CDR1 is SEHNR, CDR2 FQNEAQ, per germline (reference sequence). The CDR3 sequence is CASSLEDSLKGTQYF. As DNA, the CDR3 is TGTGCCAGCAGCTTAGAGGACTCTTTAAAGGGGACCCAGTACTTC.

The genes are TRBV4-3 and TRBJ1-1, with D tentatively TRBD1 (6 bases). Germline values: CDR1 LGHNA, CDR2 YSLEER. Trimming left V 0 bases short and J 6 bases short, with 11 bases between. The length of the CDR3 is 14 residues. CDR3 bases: TGCGCCAGCAGCCAAGATTTCGGGGGCCCTGAAGCTTTCTTT. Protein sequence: CASSQDFGGPEAFF.

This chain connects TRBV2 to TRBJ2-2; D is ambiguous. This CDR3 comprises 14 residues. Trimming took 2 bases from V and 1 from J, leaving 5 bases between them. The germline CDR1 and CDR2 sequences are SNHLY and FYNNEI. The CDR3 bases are TGTGCCAGCAGTGAAAGGCAGAACACCGGGGAGCTGTTTTTT. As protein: CASSERQNTGELFF.